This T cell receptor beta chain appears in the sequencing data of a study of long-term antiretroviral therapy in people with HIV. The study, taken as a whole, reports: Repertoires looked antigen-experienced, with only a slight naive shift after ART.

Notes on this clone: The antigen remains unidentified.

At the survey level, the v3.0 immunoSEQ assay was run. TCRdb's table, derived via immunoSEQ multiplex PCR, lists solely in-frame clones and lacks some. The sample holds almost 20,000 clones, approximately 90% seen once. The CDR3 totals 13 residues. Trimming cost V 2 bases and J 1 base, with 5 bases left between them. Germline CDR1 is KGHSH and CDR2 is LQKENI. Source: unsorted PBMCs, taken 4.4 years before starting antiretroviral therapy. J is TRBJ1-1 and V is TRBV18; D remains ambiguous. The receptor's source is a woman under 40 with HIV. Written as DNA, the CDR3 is TGTGCCAGCTCACCATTCAAGAACACTGAAGCTTTCTTT. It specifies CASSPFKNTEAFF.